These 13 T cell receptor beta chains were sequenced from one sample in a study of T-cell memory formation after mild COVID-19. TCRdb independently ran MiXCR on the 5' RACE reads; one entry per CDR3 protein. This sample has 300,000 to 400,000 distinct CDR3 sequences, with 13% found just once. The sample consisted of PBMCs or a T cell subset sorted from them (not recorded which). The receptors stem from a man between 18 and 29 years old who had mild COVID-19 (a few samples of this study predate the infection). Cell type and time point are not known.

The chain recombines TRBV10-3 with TRBJ2-7; 13 bases are a match to TRBD2. Germline V gene data show CDR1 as ENHRY and CDR2 as SYGVKD. The CDR3 length is 15 residues. With 10 bases clipped from V and 1 base from J, the junction kept 7 bases outside the gene matches. The CDR3 is CATLGTSGASYEQYF. The CDR3 DNA is TGTGCCACCCTAGGGACTAGCGGGGCTTCCTACGAGCAGTACTTC.

Only a few counts were recorded for this clonotype. CDR3 in DNA: TGTGCCAGCAGTTACGTGCGGGGATCTGGGGCCAACGTCCTGACTTTC. Translating it yields CASSYVRGSGANVLTF. V and J are TRBV6-5 and TRBJ2-6; perhaps TRBD2 as D (6 bases). V dropped 2 bases and J dropped 1 base, with 9 bases sitting between them. The CDR3 length is 16 residues. Germline V gene lookup returns CDR1 MNHEY and CDR2 SVGAGI.

This rearrangement joins TRBV27 to TRBJ2-2; D ambiguous. Looked up from germline, CDR1 is MNHEY and CDR2 is SMNVEV (reference sequence). The CDR3 is 16 residues long. Deletions cut 5 bases from V and 6 bases from J, with 19 bases between. CDR3 sequence (DNA): TGTGCCAGCAGTAGACATCACCAAAGCCTGGCCGGGGAGCTGTTTTTT. It translates to CASSRHHQSLAGELFF.

The J gene is TRBJ1-4, the V gene TRBV5-8; D might be TRBD1 (5 bases). The CDR3 runs 15 residues. V was shortened by 0 bases and J by 4 bases, with 10 bases between the two germline ends. The germline V gene has CDR1 SGHTS and CDR2 YDEGEE. CDR3 loop: CASSLGQPYNEKLFF. In DNA form, the CDR3 reads TGTGCCAGCAGCTTGGGACAGCCATATAATGAAAAACTGTTTTTT.

In this sample, this clonotype turned up a few times. V usage is TRBV5-1 and J usage is TRBJ2-3; D possibly matches TRBD1 or TRBD2 (5 bases each). The CDR3 has 11 amino acids. Germline V CDR1 and CDR2: SGHRS, YFSETQ. Trimming took off 3 bases at V and 11 bases at J, with 10 bases between the two ends. In nucleotides, the CDR3 is TGCGCCAGCAGCTCAGGGACGGGGCAGTATTTT. It specifies CASSSGTGQYF. Together with reference TRBV5-1 and TRBJ2-3, the CDR3 gives the full variable domain: KAGVTQTPRYLIKTRGQQVTLSCSPISGHRSVSWYQQTPGQGLQFLFEYFSETQRNKGNFPGRFSGRQFSNSRSEMNVSTLELGDSALYLCASSSGTGQYFGPGTRLTVL.

This chain joins TRBV18 and TRBJ1-4, with D hard to call. Trimming stripped 6 bases from V and 8 bases from J, with 16 bases between. Germline lookup yields CDR1 KGHSH and CDR2 LQKENI. This CDR3 comprises 14 residues. The CDR3 coding sequence is TGTGCCAGCTCGCCTCCGGGAGGCCGGGAAAAACTGTTTTTT. It is translated as CASSPPGGREKLFF.

The chain joins TRBV7-2 to TRBJ2-5, with TRBD2 matching 11 bases. The CDR3 contains 15 residues. V lost 4 bases, J lost 7 bases, and 8 bases stayed unmatched. Germline V gene lookup returns CDR1 SGHTA and CDR2 FQGNSA. CDR3 loop: CASSSTSGAVGTQYF. CDR3 coding DNA: TGTGCCAGCAGCTCGACTAGCGGGGCCGTGGGGACCCAGTACTTC.

This clonotype has a handful of counts. The rearrangement links TRBV20-1 to TRBJ1-1; no firm D call. CDR1 is DFQATT and CDR2 is SNEGSKA in the germline V gene (reference sequence). Trimming took off 0 bases at V and 11 bases at J, with 13 bases between the two ends. The CDR3 extends over 12 amino acids. The CDR3 loop reads CSARDLGGDAFF. In DNA, the CDR3 is TGCAGTGCTAGAGATTTAGGAGGTGATGCTTTCTTT.

The chain links TRBV6-6 to TRBJ2-3, with TRBD2 as a possible D gene (5 bases). Trimming removed 8 bases from V and 3 bases from J, with 18 bases in between. The CDR3 runs to 15 residues. Germline loops: CDR1 MNHNY, CDR2 SVGAGI (reference sequence). The CDR3 loop is CASGSRSSETDTQYF. The CDR3 region has the DNA TGTGCCAGCGGGAGCCGGTCGAGCGAGACAGATACGCAGTATTTT.

The V gene is TRBV6-6, the J gene TRBJ2-3; 11 nucleotides agree with TRBD1. Per the germline V gene, CDR1 is MNHNY and CDR2 is SVGAGI (reference sequence). The CDR3 is 16 amino acids. V was clipped by 5 bases and J by 4 bases; unmatched bases: 8. CDR3 nucleotide sequence: TGTGCCAGCAGTACTTGGACAGGGGGCGAGGCAGATACGCAGTATTTT. Its translation: CASSTWTGGEADTQYF.

This rearrangement joins TRBV4-3 to TRBJ1-2; D is uncertain. Trimming pared 4 bases from V and 8 bases from J, leaving 14 bases between. From germline, CDR1 is LGHNA and CDR2 YSLEER. The CDR3 is made up of 13 amino acids. CDR3 region: CASSRRIGEGYTF. Here the CDR3 DNA reads TGCGCCAGCAGCCGGCGTATCGGAGAGGGCTACACCTTC.

The chain combines TRBV4-1 with TRBJ2-3; tentatively, D is TRBD1 or TRBD2 (6 bases each). Deletions cut 0 bases from V and 7 bases from J, with 17 bases between. There are 16 residues in the CDR3. Germline CDR1 and CDR2: MGHRA and YSYEKL. The DNA of the CDR3 is TGCGCCAGCAGCCAAGATTGGTCGGGGGCGCGAAATACGCAGTATTTT. Translated, it gives CASSQDWSGARNTQYF.

This clonotype showed up just a few times. J is TRBJ2-1 and V is TRBV4-1; 9 bases are a match to TRBD2. The CDR3 extends over 15 amino acids. After removal of 4 bases from V and 9 bases from J, the junction contained 10 bases not matched to a gene. CDR1 is MGHRA, CDR2 YSYEKL, per germline. The CDR3 DNA reads TGCGCCAGCAGCCCAAGCGTGGCGGGGGGGCTTGAGCAGTTCTTC. Translated: CASSPSVAGGLEQFF.